This T cell receptor beta chain was recorded in a study of CD8+ T cells in alopecia areata (dated by TCRdb to the late 2010s). Background for the entire study: High-throughput TCRbeta sequencing was used to examine T cell clonal expansion in alopecia areata in both the C3H/HeJ mouse model and human patients. Human TCRbeta sequencing covered scalp tissue and sorted CD4+ and CD8+ peripheral blood T cells from patchy and totalis/universalis alopecia areata patients and healthy controls. Scalp clonality was compared among normal scalp (n=4), patchy alopecia areata scalp (n=8), and alopecia totalis/universalis scalp (n=8). The RNA source kit depended on sample type: the PAXgene miRNA kit for fixed scalp, the miRNeasy kit for PBMCs, and the RNeasy kit for mouse skin. Amplification of TCRbeta CDR3 regions was done by immunoSEQ multiplex PCR using 35 Vbeta forward primers and 13 Jbeta reverse primers. Findings and caveats that apply to the study as a whole: Resident alphabeta T cells in normal human skin are also sequenced, complicating scalp TCR repertoire analysis, unlike mouse skin dominated by gammadelta T cells. Shared TCR sequences between patients were less evident than in mice, which may be partly attributable to HLA diversity in the patient population. Compared with normal scalp, lesional scalp, particularly in alopecia totalis/universalis, had higher clonality and more expanded CD8+ clones, which suggests antigenic drive.

PBMCs were isolated by density centrifugation and stained for CD3, CD4 and CD8, after which CD4+ and CD8+ T cells were sorted on a FACSAria. Scalp biopsies and blood samples were obtained from unaffected controls. Libraries were built with the immunoSEQ multiplex PCR assay. RNA was extracted from all samples and reverse transcribed into cDNA as template for TCR sequencing. First-strand cDNA was synthesized using SuperScript III with a 2:1 mix of oligo-dT and random hexamers. A synthetic immune receptor repertoire was used to assess amplification bias, and residual bias was removed computationally. In the original analysis: Raw reads were preprocessed to remove errors, and CDR3 was defined according to IMGT conventions as the region from the conserved cysteine to phenylalanine. To get clonality, Shannon entropy was normalized by log2 of the number of productive unique TCRs and the result was subtracted from 1. Whether scalp clones were CD4 or CD8 was inferred by matching scalp TCRbeta sequences against CD4 and CD8 repertoires sorted from blood. In its TCRdb copy, this immuneACCESS table keeps in-frame sequences only and misses some clones. Where compared with another copy, unresolved V genes explain less than half of these, and the others have no known cause. The V and J calls and clone size come from that table; D and trimming were worked out from the DNA. Here the sample has fewer than 150,000 clones; approximately 60% occur a single time. Of the sample, approximately 3% is held by the ten largest clones.

On this clone itself: Its antigen target is currently unknown. The sample holds no much larger clone one base away, and base qualities are not on file.

Sequencing input: CD4+ T cells sorted from blood. The sequence came from a human donor in good health.

The CDR3 has the sequence CASSSGQASYNEQFF. Read as DNA, the sequence is TGTGCCAGCAGCTCAGGACAGGCTTCCTACAATGAGCAGTTCTTC. This sequence uses TRBV7-9 and TRBJ2-1, with 7 bases matching TRBD1. The germline V end is reduced by 4 bases and the J end by 1 base; junction bases left unmatched: 4. The CDR3 runs 15 amino acids, cysteine and phenylalanine included. The entry retains the CDR3 DNA only, 45 bases that are in frame from base 1. The germline V gene (reference sequence) yields SEHNR for CDR1 and FQNEAQ for CDR2.